One T cell receptor beta chain is described in this entry. Antigen specificity is unknown. The entry originates in a study of cytomegalovirus exposure and HLA in healthy donors. With 60 Vbeta and 13 Jbeta primers, the PCR was carried out. Assay: immunoSEQ multiplex PCR; the TCRdb copy retains only in-frame clones and omits some. The sample lists under 150,000 clones, approximately 75% occurring once. V dropped 5 bases and J dropped 5 bases, with 20 bases sitting between them. CDR1 and CDR2 from the germline V gene are LNHDA and SQIVND (reference sequence). This CDR3 region has 16 residues. Study-level results: Later on, a genetic analysis was performed. It linked a missense variant in DCLRE1C with V- and J-gene trimming of TCR beta. Information on immune exposure was restricted to one variable (CMV serostatus).

This sequence originates from a man aged 45-65 years in good health and CMV-seropositive. The chain is built from TRBV19 and TRBJ2-3; tentative D call: TRBD1 (7 bases). The specimen was PBMCs. CDR3 DNA sequence: TGTGCCAGTAGTTCCCTCCAGGGGGGTAATCAAGATACGCAGTATTTT. Encoded protein: CASSSLQGGNQDTQYF.